One and the same sample provided the 2 T cell receptor beta chains below, sequenced in a study of blood T cell repertoires in COVID-19. Data came from immunoSEQ multiplex PCR; TCRdb stores just in-frame clones and leaves some out. The sample holds around 250,000 clones, 70% to 90% seen once. The specimen was PBMCs or T cells enriched from blood (not recorded which). The source of these receptors is a woman aged 50 to 60 who had recovered from COVID-19.

The genes are TRBV6-2 or TRBV6-3 and TRBJ1-2; D remains unclear. V lost 5 bases and J lost 2, with 9 bases in between. The germline V gene encodes CDR1 MNHEY and CDR2 SVGEGT. The CDR3 loop spans 13 amino acids. This CDR3 is CASSPEENYGYTF. CDR3 coding DNA: TGTGCCAGCAGTCCCGAGGAGAACTATGGCTACACCTTC.

The V gene is TRBV14, the J gene TRBJ2-1; 7 bases agree with TRBD2. Germline V gene sequence: CDR1 SGHDN, CDR2 FVKESK. The CDR3 consists of 16 residues. The V gene end was trimmed by 0 bases and the J gene end by 5 bases; junction bases not matched to a gene: 7. This CDR3 reads CASSQEGLGRHNEQFF. CDR3 bases: TGTGCCAGCAGCCAAGAAGGACTAGGTCGACACAATGAGCAGTTCTTC.